The 16 T cell receptor beta chains below all came from one sample that was sequenced in a study of graft-versus-host responses after intestinal transplantation. TCRdb's table, derived via immunoSEQ multiplex PCR, lists solely in-frame clones and lacks some. This table has more than 25,000 clones, 82% appearing once. What these receptors recognize is not known. Source: unstimulated CD4+ T cells sorted from spleen or lymph node cells, taken before intestinal transplant. The receptors derive from a human donor who received an intestinal transplant.

The chain is built from TRBV6-5 and TRBJ2-7; TRBD2 matches at 8 bases. This CDR3 has 15 residues. The germline V gene encodes CDR1 MNHEY and CDR2 SVGAGI. Trimming at V came to 0 bases and at J to 2 bases, leaving 3 bases not matched to a gene. In nucleotides, the CDR3 is TGTGCCAGCAGTTACTCGATCGGGGGGGCCTACGAGCAGTACTTC. This translates into CASSYSIGGAYEQYF.

J is TRBJ1-2 and V is TRBV9; D is possibly TRBD1 (6 bases). The germline V gene encodes CDR1 SGDLS and CDR2 YYNGEE. This CDR3 is built from 13 residues. Trimming removed 4 bases from V and 2 bases from J, with 9 bases in between. In DNA, the CDR3 is TGTGCCAGCAGCCTAGACAGGAACTATGGCTACACCTTC. Residues: CASSLDRNYGYTF.

This clone was recorded once. The chain links TRBV28 to TRBJ2-7; tentative D call: TRBD1 (6 bases). The CDR3 length is 15 residues. Germline V gene sequence: CDR1 MDHEN, CDR2 SYDVKM. Trimming removed 8 bases from V and 3 bases from J, with 20 bases in between. CDR3 region: CASRPGVPGNYEQYF. DNA for the CDR3: TGTGCCAGCCGCCCAGGGGTACCAGGGAACTACGAGCAGTACTTC.

V gene TRBV7-6 combines with J gene TRBJ2-5; D ambiguous. Trimming took 2 bases from V and 5 from J, leaving 3 bases between them. The CDR3 contains 11 residues. Per germline, CDR1 SGHVS and CDR2 FNYEAQ. CDR3 DNA: TGTGCCAGCAGCTTATGGGAGACCCAGTACTTC. It yields the protein CASSLWETQYF.

The chain is built from TRBV5-1 and TRBJ2-7; D may be TRBD1 or TRBD2 (6 bases each). Deletions cut 5 bases from V and 1 base from J, with 13 bases between. The CDR3 has 14 amino acids. CDR1 SGHRS and CDR2 YFSETQ come from the germline V gene. CDR3: CASSYGGGSYEQYF. DNA of the CDR3: TGCGCCAGCAGTTATGGAGGGGGGTCCTACGAGCAGTACTTC.

The J gene is TRBJ2-1, the V gene TRBV5-1; D is uncertain. The CDR3 sequence is 13 residues long. The germline CDR1 and CDR2 sequences are SGHRS and YFSETQ. The V and J ends lost 1 base and 5 bases respectively, with 7 bases between them. The CDR3 region has the DNA TGCGCCAGCAGCTTGAGGGCAGACAATGAGCAGTTCTTC. This codes for CASSLRADNEQFF.

J is TRBJ2-7 and V is TRBV9; TRBD2 matches 11 bases. Per the germline V gene, CDR1 is SGDLS and CDR2 is YYNGEE. Trimming cost V 3 bases and J 3 bases; bases outside gene matches: 5. This CDR3 is 15 amino acids long. The CDR3 region has the DNA TGTGCCAGCAGCGCCGCTAGCGGGGGGCTCTACGAGCAGTACTTC. Amino acids: CASSAASGGLYEQYF.

The genes are TRBV29-1 and TRBJ2-3; D possibly matches TRBD1 or TRBD2 (5 bases each). The CDR3 sequence is 15 residues long. The ends were cut back, 5 bases at V and 1 base at J, with 16 bases in the middle. Germline assignment: CDR1 SQVTM and CDR2 ANQGSEA. CDR3 amino acids: CSVLGNRDGTDTQYF. Here the CDR3 DNA reads TGCAGCGTTCTAGGAAATAGGGACGGCACAGATACGCAGTATTTT.

The chain carries TRBV7-8 and TRBJ2-4, with 8 bases matching TRBD2. The V and J ends lost 2 bases and 4 bases, in that order; junction bases with no gene match: 1. This CDR3 is 14 amino acids long. Germline CDR1 and CDR2: SGHVS and FQNEAQ. CDR3 in amino acids: CASSLTSGKNIQYF. The CDR3, as DNA: TGTGCCAGCAGCTTAACTAGCGGAAAAAACATTCAGTACTTC.

This rearrangement joins TRBV18 to TRBJ1-2, with D possibly matching TRBD1 (6 bases). The CDR3 spans 15 residues. V was clipped by 0 bases and J by 4 bases, with 12 bases between them. The germline gives CDR1 KGHSH, CDR2 LQKENI. CDR3 bases: TGTGCCAGCTCACCACCGGCAGGGGCCATCTATGGCTACACCTTC. Its translation: CASSPPAGAIYGYTF.

The count of this clone is one. This rearrangement joins TRBV2 to TRBJ1-2, with D hard to call. Deletions cut 5 bases from V and 6 bases from J, with 13 bases between. CDR3 length: 13 amino acids. The germline gives CDR1 SNHLY, CDR2 FYNNEI. The CDR3 here is CASSPNSLDGYTF. The CDR3 nucleotides read TGTGCCAGCAGTCCGAATTCGTTGGATGGCTACACCTTC.

This clone is a singleton in its sample. This sequence joins TRBV23-1 and TRBJ1-4; no reliable D call. TRBV23-1 is placed among ORFs of uncertain function. The CDR3 runs to 13 residues. V lost 7 bases to trimming and J lost 9 bases, with 15 bases between them. The CDR3 nucleotides read TGCGCCAGCAAATTGAGGGAACCCCAAAAACTGTTTTTT. As protein: CASKLREPQKLFF.

V and J are TRBV27 and TRBJ2-7; unclear D gene. V gave up 2 bases and J gave up 0 bases, with 8 bases separating them. The germline V gene encodes CDR1 MNHEY and CDR2 SMNVEV (reference sequence). The CDR3 spans 14 residues. The CDR3 spells CASSLKEASYEQYF. CDR3 in DNA: TGTGCCAGCAGTTTAAAGGAAGCCTCCTACGAGCAGTACTTC.

The chain recombines TRBV5-5 with TRBJ2-7; 10 nucleotides agree with TRBD1. J gave up 3 bases and V 4 bases, and 7 bases lay outside the gene matches. The CDR3 loop spans 15 amino acids. CDR1 SGHKS and CDR2 YYEKEE come from the germline V gene (reference sequence). For the CDR3, the DNA is TGTGCCAGCAGCCATCAGACAGGGGGCGACTACGAGCAGTACTTC. Translation gives CASSHQTGGDYEQYF.

This clone appeared once. The CDR3 DNA follows: TGTGCCAGCAGCCAAGACCTGGGACTAGCGGTACACAATGAGCAGTTCTTC. Protein product: CASSQDLGLAVHNEQFF. The chain joins TRBV4-2 to TRBJ2-1; 11 bases are a match to TRBD2. The CDR3 loop spans 17 amino acids. Per germline, CDR1 LGHNA and CDR2 YNFKEQ. The J segment lost 5 bases and the V segment lost 0 bases, leaving 6 bases of the junction unmatched.

This rearrangement joins TRBV11-3 to TRBJ2-7, with D perhaps matching TRBD1 (5 bases). This CDR3 comprises 13 residues. Germline lookup yields CDR1 SGHNT and CDR2 YENEEA. Trimming shortened V by 2 bases and J by 7 bases, and 12 bases separated the two germline ends. The CDR3 is CASSLSRGLEQYF. The CDR3 DNA follows: TGTGCCAGCAGCTTATCTAGGGGCTTGGAGCAGTACTTC.